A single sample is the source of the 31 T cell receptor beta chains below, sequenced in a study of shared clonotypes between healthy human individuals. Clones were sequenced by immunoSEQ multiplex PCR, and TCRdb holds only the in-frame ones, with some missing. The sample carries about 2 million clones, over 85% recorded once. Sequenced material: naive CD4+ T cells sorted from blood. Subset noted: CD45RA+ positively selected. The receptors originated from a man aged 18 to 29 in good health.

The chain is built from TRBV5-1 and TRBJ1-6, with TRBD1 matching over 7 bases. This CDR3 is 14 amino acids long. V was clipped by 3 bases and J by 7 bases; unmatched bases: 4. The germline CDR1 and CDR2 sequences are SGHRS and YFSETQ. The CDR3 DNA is TGCGCCAGCAGCTGGGGGACAGTCAATTCACCCCTCCACTTT. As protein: CASSWGTVNSPLHF.

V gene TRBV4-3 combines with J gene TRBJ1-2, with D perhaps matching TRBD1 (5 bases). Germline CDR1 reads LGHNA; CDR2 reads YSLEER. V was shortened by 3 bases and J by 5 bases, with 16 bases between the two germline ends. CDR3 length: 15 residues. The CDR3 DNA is TGCGCCAGCAGCCAGCAGCTAGGGGTTCTGTATGGCTACACCTTC. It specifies CASSQQLGVLYGYTF.

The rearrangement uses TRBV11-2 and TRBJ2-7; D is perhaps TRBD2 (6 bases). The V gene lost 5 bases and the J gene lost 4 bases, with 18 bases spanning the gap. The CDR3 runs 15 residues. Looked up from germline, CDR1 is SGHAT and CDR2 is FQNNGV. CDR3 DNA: TGTGCCAGCAGCCGCGTGGGGGAGGCCGCATACGAGCAGTACTTC. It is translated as CASSRVGEAAYEQYF.

The CDR3 region has the DNA TGCGCCAGCAGTGATGGGGGGCTCGAGCAGTACTTC. It codes for CASSDGGLEQYF. The genes are TRBV10-1 and TRBJ2-7; possibly TRBD1 or TRBD2 for D (6 bases each). CDR1 is WNHNN, CDR2 SYGVQD, per germline (reference sequence). V lost 3 bases and J lost 6, with 9 bases in between. This CDR3 comprises 12 residues.

The CDR3 spells CASSGGLRETQYF. The CDR3 DNA sequence: TGTGCCAGCAGCGGGGGACTGCGGGAGACCCAGTACTTC. This chain joins TRBV11-2 and TRBJ2-5, with TRBD2 as a possible D gene (6 bases). Germline CDR1 is SGHAT and CDR2 is FQNNGV. The CDR3 covers 13 residues. V was cut by 5 bases and J by 5 bases, with 12 bases left in between. The variable domain in full, with the rest retrieved from reference TRBV11-2 and TRBJ2-5, is EAGVAQSPRYKIIEKRQSVAFWCNPISGHATLYWYQQILGQGPKLLIQFQNNGVVDDSQLPKDRFSAERLKGVDSTLKIQPAKLEDSAVYLCASSGGLRETQYFGPGTRLLVL.

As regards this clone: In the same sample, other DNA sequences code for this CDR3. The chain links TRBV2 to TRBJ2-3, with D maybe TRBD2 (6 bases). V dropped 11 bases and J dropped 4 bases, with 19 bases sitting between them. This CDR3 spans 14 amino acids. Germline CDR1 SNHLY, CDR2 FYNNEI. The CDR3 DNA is TGTGCCTCATCACCGGGACTGCCCCCAGATACGCAGTATTTT. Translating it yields CASSPGLPPDTQYF.

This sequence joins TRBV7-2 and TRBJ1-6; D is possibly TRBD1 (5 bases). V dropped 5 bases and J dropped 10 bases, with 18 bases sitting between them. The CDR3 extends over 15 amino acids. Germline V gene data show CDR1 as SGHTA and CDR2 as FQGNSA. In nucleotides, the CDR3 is TGTGCCAGCAGCCTCCTGCGTAGGGGAGAATCACCCCTCCACTTT. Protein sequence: CASSLLRRGESPLHF.

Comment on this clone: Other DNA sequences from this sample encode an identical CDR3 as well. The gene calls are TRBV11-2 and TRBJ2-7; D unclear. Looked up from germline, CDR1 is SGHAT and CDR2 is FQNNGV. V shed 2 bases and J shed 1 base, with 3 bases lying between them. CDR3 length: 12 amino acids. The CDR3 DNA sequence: TGTGCCAGCAGCTTATCATCCTACGAGCAGTACTTC. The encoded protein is CASSLSSYEQYF. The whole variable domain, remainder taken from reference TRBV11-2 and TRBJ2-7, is EAGVAQSPRYKIIEKRQSVAFWCNPISGHATLYWYQQILGQGPKLLIQFQNNGVVDDSQLPKDRFSAERLKGVDSTLKIQPAKLEDSAVYLCASSLSSYEQYFGPGTRLTVT.

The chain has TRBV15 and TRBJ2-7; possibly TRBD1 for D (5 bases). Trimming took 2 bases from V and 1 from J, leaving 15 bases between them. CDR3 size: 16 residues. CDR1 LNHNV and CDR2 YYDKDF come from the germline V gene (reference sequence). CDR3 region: CATSRKRQGISYEQYF. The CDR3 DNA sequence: TGTGCCACCAGCAGAAAGAGGCAGGGAATATCCTACGAGCAGTACTTC.

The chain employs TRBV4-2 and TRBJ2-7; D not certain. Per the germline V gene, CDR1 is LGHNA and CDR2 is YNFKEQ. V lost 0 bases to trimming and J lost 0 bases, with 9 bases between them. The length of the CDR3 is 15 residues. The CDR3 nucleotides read TGTGCCAGCAGCCAAGAGGTCAGTTTCTCCTACGAGCAGTACTTC. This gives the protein CASSQEVSFSYEQYF.

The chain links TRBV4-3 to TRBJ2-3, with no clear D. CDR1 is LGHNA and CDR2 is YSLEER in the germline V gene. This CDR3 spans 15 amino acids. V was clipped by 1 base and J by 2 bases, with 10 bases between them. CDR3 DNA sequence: TGCGCCAGCAGCCAAGGTTCGTCAGCCACAGATACGCAGTATTTT. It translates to CASSQGSSATDTQYF.

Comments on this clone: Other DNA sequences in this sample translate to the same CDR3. CDR3 DNA sequence: TGTGCCAGCAGCCTGGACAGGGGGTACACTGAAGCTTTCTTT. Amino acids: CASSLDRGYTEAFF. The chain joins TRBV7-9 to TRBJ1-1; 10 bases are shared with TRBD1. The CDR3 loop spans 14 amino acids. Per germline, CDR1 SEHNR and CDR2 FQNEAQ (reference sequence). V shed 5 bases, J shed 3 bases, and the junction held 3 bases outside the gene matches.

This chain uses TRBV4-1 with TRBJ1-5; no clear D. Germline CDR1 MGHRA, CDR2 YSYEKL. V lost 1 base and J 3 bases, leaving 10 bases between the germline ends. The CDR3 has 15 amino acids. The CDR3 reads CASSQGWRNNQPQHF. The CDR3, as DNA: TGCGCCAGCAGCCAAGGATGGCGAAACAATCAGCCCCAGCATTTT.

The CDR3 loop is CASSVAGEVREKLFF. In nucleotides, the CDR3 is TGTGCCAGCAGCGTCGCAGGGGAGGTTAGGGAAAAACTGTTTTTT. This rearrangement joins TRBV9 to TRBJ1-4; the D gene is possibly TRBD1 (6 bases). Germline-derived CDR1 and CDR2 are SGDLS and YYNGEE. V lost 2 bases to trimming and J lost 8 bases, with 16 bases between them. CDR3 length: 15 residues.

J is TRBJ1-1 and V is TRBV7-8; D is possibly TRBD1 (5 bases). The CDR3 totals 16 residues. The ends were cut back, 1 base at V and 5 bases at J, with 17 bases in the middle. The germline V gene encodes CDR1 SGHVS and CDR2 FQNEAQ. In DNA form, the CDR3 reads TGTGCCAGCAGCTTAGTAAAGGGGACTGGAACTACTGAAGCTTTCTTT. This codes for CASSLVKGTGTTEAFF.

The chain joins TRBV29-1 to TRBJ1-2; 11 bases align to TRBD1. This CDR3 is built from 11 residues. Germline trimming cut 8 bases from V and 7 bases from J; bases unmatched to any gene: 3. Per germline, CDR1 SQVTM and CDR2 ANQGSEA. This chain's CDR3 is CSLGQGVGYTF. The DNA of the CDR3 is TGCAGCCTGGGACAGGGGGTTGGCTACACCTTC.

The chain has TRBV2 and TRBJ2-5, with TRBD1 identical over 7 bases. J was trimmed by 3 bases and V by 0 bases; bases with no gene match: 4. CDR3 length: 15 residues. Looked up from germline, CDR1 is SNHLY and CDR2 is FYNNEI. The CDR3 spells CASSEADRRKETQYF. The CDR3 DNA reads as TGTGCCAGCAGTGAAGCGGACAGGAGAAAAGAGACCCAGTACTTC.

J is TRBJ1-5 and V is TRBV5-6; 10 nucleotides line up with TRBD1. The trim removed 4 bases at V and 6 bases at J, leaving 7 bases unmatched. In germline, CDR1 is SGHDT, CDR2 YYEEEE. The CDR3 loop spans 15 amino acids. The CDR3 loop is CASSNRDRGVQPQHF. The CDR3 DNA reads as TGTGCCAGCAGCAACCGGGACAGGGGCGTTCAGCCCCAGCATTTT.

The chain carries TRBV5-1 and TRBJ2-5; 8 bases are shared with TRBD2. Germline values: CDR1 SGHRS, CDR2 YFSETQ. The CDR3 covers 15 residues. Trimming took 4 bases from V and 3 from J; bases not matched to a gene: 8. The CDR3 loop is CASSPPGGPEETQYF. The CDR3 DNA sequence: TGCGCCAGCAGCCCTCCGGGGGGGCCAGAAGAGACCCAGTACTTC.

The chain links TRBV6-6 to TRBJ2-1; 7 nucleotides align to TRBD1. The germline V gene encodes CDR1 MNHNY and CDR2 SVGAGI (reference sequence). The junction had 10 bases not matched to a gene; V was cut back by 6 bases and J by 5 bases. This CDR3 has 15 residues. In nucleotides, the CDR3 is TGTGCCAGCAGACACGACAGGGTGACCGACAATGAGCAGTTCTTC. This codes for CASRHDRVTDNEQFF.

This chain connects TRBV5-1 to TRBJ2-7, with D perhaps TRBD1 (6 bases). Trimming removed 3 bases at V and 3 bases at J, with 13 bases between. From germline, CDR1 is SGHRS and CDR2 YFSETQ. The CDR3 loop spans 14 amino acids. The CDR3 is CASSSKTGYYEQYF. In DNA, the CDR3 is TGCGCCAGCAGCTCGAAGACAGGCTACTACGAGCAGTACTTC.

Here the CDR3 DNA reads TGTGCCAGCAGTTCAGCTGCAATCCGGGGGTCAAACATTCAGTACTTC. As protein: CASSSAAIRGSNIQYF. This chain links TRBV28 with TRBJ2-4; the D gene is possibly TRBD2 (6 bases). V lost 4 bases and J 6 bases, leaving 19 bases between the germline ends. The CDR3 is 16 residues long. Germline CDR1 and CDR2: MDHEN and SYDVKM.

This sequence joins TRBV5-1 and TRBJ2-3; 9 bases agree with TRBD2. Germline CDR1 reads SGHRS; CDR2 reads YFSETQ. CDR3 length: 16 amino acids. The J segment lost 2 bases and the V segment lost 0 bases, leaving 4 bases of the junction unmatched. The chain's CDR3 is CASSLDLAGFTDTQYF. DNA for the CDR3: TGCGCCAGCAGCTTGGATCTAGCGGGATTCACAGATACGCAGTATTTT. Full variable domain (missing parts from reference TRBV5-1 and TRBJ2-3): KAGVTQTPRYLIKTRGQQVTLSCSPISGHRSVSWYQQTPGQGLQFLFEYFSETQRNKGNFPGRFSGRQFSNSRSEMNVSTLELGDSALYLCASSLDLAGFTDTQYFGPGTRLTVL.

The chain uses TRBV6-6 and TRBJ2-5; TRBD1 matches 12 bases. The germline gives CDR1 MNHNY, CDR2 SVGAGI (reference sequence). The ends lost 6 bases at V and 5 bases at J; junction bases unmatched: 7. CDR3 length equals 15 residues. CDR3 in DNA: TGTGCCAGCAGCTGGGGACAGGGGGCGAGGGAGACCCAGTACTTC. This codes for CASSWGQGARETQYF.

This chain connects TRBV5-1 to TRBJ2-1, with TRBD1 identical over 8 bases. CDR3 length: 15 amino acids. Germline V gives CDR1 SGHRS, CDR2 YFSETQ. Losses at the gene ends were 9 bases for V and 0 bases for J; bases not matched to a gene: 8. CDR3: CATRRDRSSYNEQFF. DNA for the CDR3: TGCGCCACCAGACGGGACAGGAGCTCCTACAATGAGCAGTTCTTC.

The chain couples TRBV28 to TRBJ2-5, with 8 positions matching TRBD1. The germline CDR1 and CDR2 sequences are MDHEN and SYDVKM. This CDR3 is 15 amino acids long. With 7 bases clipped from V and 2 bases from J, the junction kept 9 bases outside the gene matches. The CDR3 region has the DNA TGTGCCAGCACCCTGACTGGACAGGGTCAAGAGACCCAGTACTTC. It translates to CASTLTGQGQETQYF.

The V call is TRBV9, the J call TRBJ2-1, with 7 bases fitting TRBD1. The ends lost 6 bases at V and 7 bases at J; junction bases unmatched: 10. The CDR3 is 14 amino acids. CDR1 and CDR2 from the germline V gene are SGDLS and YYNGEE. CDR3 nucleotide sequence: TGTGCCAGCAACGGGGCAGGGGGTTGGAATGAGCAGTTCTTC. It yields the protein CASNGAGGWNEQFF.

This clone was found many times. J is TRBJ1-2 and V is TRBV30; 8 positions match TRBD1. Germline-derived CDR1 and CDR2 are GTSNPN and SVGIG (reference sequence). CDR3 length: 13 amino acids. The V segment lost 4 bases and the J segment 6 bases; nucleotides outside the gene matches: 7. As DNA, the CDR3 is TGTGCCTGGACGCCCGGGACAGGCCATGGCTACACCTTC. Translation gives CAWTPGTGHGYTF.

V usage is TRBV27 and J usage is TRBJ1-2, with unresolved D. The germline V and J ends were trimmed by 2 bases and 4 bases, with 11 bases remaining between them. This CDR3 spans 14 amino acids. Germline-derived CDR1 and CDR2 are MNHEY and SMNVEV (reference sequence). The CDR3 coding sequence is TGTGCCAGCAGTTTAGGTTCGGGGAGCTATGGCTACACCTTC. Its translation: CASSLGSGSYGYTF.

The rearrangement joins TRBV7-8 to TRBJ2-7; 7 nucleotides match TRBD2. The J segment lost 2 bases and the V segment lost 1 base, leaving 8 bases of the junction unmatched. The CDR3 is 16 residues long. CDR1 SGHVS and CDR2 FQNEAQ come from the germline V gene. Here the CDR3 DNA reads TGTGCCAGCAGCTTAGGGCGGGCGGGAGACCCCTACGAGCAGTACTTC. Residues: CASSLGRAGDPYEQYF. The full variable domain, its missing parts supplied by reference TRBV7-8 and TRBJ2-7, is GAGVSQSPRYKVAKRGQDVALRCDPISGHVSLFWYQQALGQGPEFLTYFQNEAQLDKSGLPSDRFFAERPEGSVSTLKIQRTQQEDSAVYLCASSLGRAGDPYEQYFGPGTRLTVT.

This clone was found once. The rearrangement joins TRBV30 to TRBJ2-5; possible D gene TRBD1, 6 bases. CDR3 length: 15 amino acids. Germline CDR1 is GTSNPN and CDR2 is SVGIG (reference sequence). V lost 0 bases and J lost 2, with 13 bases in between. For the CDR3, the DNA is TGTGCCTGGAGTGTAGGACAGACGAGGCAAGAGACCCAGTACTTC. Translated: CAWSVGQTRQETQYF.